Listed below are T cell receptor beta chains from one sample, sequenced in a study of OX40 agonist ivuxolimab in advanced cancers. Clones were sequenced by immunoSEQ multiplex PCR, and TCRdb holds only the in-frame ones, with some missing. This sample carries 40,000 to 50,000 clones, 75% to 90% of them seen once, and the ten largest clones take around an eighth. Here the sequenced sample was CD4+ or CD8+ T cells sorted from blood, taken in a trial of the OX40 agonist ivuxolimab. The source is an adult with an advanced solid tumor such as melanoma, head and neck, liver or kidney cancer. CDR3s include the opening cysteine and the closing phenylalanine or tryptophan. A D gene is named only where the DNA matches it firmly. The size of a clone is reported for some rows only, either as once, few or many, or as a class for expanded clones.

j_gene,d_gene,abundance,v_gene,CDR3aa,CDR3nt
TRBJ2-3,TRBD2,.,TRBV4-2,CASSQLYLAGGLGGTDTQYF,TGTGCCAGCAGCCAACTATACTTGGCGGGGGGATTGGGTGGCACAGATACGCAGTATTTT
TRBJ2-3,.,.,TRBV5-6,CASSLDVGWGSTDTQYF,TGTGCCAGCAGCTTGGATGTGGGGTGGGGAAGCACAGATACGCAGTATTTT
TRBJ2-1,.,.,TRBV28,CASSGRSSYNEQFF,TGTGCCAGCAGTGGACGGTCCTCCTACAATGAGCAGTTCTTC
TRBJ2-1,.,few,TRBV9,CASSSQNNEQFF,TGTGCCAGCAGCTCCCAAAACAATGAGCAGTTCTTC
TRBJ2-6,.,.,TRBV5-5,CASSLGDSGANVLTF,TGTGCCAGCAGCTTGGGTGACTCTGGGGCCAACGTCCTGACTTTC
TRBJ2-7,TRBD2,.,TRBV27,CASSLGTSGYEQYF,TGTGCCAGCAGTTTAGGGACTAGCGGGTACGAGCAGTACTTC
TRBJ1-2,.,.,TRBV2,CATDGGGAGYGYTF,TGTGCCACCGATGGTGGGGGAGCCGGCTATGGCTACACCTTC
TRBJ2-7,TRBD1,.,TRBV28,CASSYRDRSYEQYF,TGTGCCAGCAGTTACCGGGACAGGTCCTACGAGCAGTACTTC
TRBJ2-1,TRBD2,.,TRBV23-1,CASSHPTSGRFTNEQFF,TGCGCCAGCAGTCACCCGACTAGCGGGAGATTTACGAATGAGCAGTTCTTC
TRBJ2-5,.,medium-sized,TRBV7-9,CASSSPGFGETQYF,TGTGCCAGCAGCTCACCCGGGTTCGGAGAGACCCAGTACTTC
TRBJ2-3,TRBD2,.,TRBV14,CASSHVRGGRAEDTQYF,TGTGCCAGCAGCCATGTCCGGGGTGGGAGGGCCGAAGATACGCAGTATTTT
TRBJ2-1,TRBD1,.,TRBV20-1,CRGDRDNEQFF,TGCAGGGGGGACAGGGACAATGAGCAGTTCTTC
TRBJ2-5,TRBD1,.,TRBV9,CASSSSGTGRETQYF,TGTGCCAGCAGCTCCTCCGGGACAGGGAGGGAGACCCAGTACTTC
TRBJ1-1,.,.,TRBV7-8,CASSFVVTEAFF,TGTGCCAGCAGCTTTGTAGTGACTGAAGCTTTCTTT
TRBJ2-7,.,.,TRBV4-1,CASSLRDRTGDEQYF,TGCGCCAGCAGCCTACGTGACAGGACTGGCGACGAGCAGTACTTC
TRBJ1-1,.,many,TRBV7-9,CASSLVVGGNTEAFF,TGTGCCAGCAGCTTAGTGGTAGGGGGGAACACTGAAGCTTTCTTT
TRBJ2-3,TRBD2,.,TRBV11-2,CASSSGTSATDTQYF,TGTGCCAGCAGCTCCGGGACTAGCGCCACAGATACGCAGTATTTT
TRBJ2-7,TRBD1,.,TRBV9,CASSVGRDRSLYEQYF,TGTGCCAGCAGCGTAGGTCGGGACAGATCATTATACGAGCAGTACTTC
TRBJ2-1,TRBD2,.,TRBV10-3,CATRGLAGDHNEQFF,TGTGCCACAAGGGGACTAGCGGGAGACCACAATGAGCAGTTCTTC
TRBJ2-1,.,.,TRBV11-3,CASSLGHPVNEQFF,TGTGCCAGCAGCTTAGGGCACCCGGTTAATGAGCAGTTCTTC
TRBJ1-2,.,.,TRBV7-9,CASTNRAGSYGYTF,TGTGCCAGCACCAACCGCGCGGGGAGCTATGGCTACACCTTC
TRBJ1-6,.,.,TRBV27,CASSLGGNSPLHF,TGTGCCAGCAGTTTAGGCGGTAATTCACCCCTCCACTTT
TRBJ1-6,TRBD1,.,TRBV4-3,CASSQDRGYNSPLHF,TGCGCCAGCAGCCAAGACAGGGGGTATAATTCACCCCTCCACTTT
TRBJ1-1,TRBD1,.,TRBV5-5,CASSLHGGGGAEAFF,TGTGCCAGCAGCTTACATGGAGGGGGCGGGGCTGAAGCTTTCTTT
TRBJ2-3,.,.,TRBV7-9,CASSGGGISTDTQYF,TGTGCCAGCAGCGGGGGCGGGATTAGCACAGATACGCAGTATTTT
TRBJ1-6,.,.,TRBV9,CASSVGSSPLHF,TGTGCCAGCAGCGTAGGAAGTTCACCCCTCCACTTT
TRBJ2-5,.,.,TRBV15,CATSRDFQRWEETQYF,TGTGCCACCAGCAGAGATTTCCAACGATGGGAAGAGACCCAGTACTTC
TRBJ2-1,.,.,TRBV13,CASSPGGKFAGGTYNEQFF,TGTGCCAGCAGCCCAGGGGGCAAGTTTGCGGGAGGTACCTACAATGAGCAGTTCTTC
TRBJ1-1,.,.,TRBV7-9,CASSLVEGVAEAFF,TGTGCCAGCAGCTTAGTGGAGGGGGTAGCTGAAGCTTTCTTT
TRBJ1-1,TRBD1,once,TRBV7-2,CASSLTLADRLGIRPAPFF,TGTGCCAGCAGCTTAACTTTGGCGGACAGGCTAGGTATTAGACCCGCTCCTTTCTTT
TRBJ2-3,TRBD2,.,TRBV9,CASSSSGGASNTDTQYF,TGTGCCAGCAGCTCTAGCGGGGGGGCCTCTAACACAGATACGCAGTATTTT
TRBJ1-5,.,.,TRBV7-9,CASSSDYSNQPQHF,TGTGCCAGCAGCTCGGACTATAGCAATCAGCCCCAGCATTTT
TRBJ2-1,TRBD2,.,TRBV7-2,CASSLSSGGASEQFF,TGTGCCAGCAGCTTATCTAGCGGGGGGGCATCTGAGCAGTTCTTC
TRBJ2-2,.,.,TRBV6-1,CASLFTGELFF,TGTGCCAGCCTTTTTACCGGGGAGCTGTTTTTT
TRBJ1-2,.,.,TRBV5-1,CASSLGAGDPGYTF,TGCGCCAGCAGCTTGGGGGCAGGGGATCCAGGCTACACCTTC
TRBJ2-5,.,.,TRBV7-9,CASSLRLGAEETQYF,TGTGCCAGCAGCTTAAGGTTGGGGGCTGAGGAGACCCAGTACTTC
TRBJ1-4,.,.,TRBV6-6,CASSYVGTNEKLFF,TGTGCCAGCAGTTACGTGGGAACTAATGAAAAACTGTTTTTT
TRBJ1-2,TRBD1,.,TRBV7-9,CASSFPGQGDGYTF,TGTGCCAGCAGCTTCCCGGGACAGGGGGATGGCTACACCTTC
TRBJ2-1,.,.,TRBV13,CASSLLAGGSEQFF,TGTGCCAGCAGCTTATTGGCAGGAGGGAGTGAGCAGTTCTTC
TRBJ1-1,.,.,TRBV4-3,CASSQVISGAEAFF,TGCGCCAGCAGCCAAGTAATATCGGGGGCTGAAGCTTTCTTT
TRBJ2-2,.,.,TRBV18,CASSPPTGNTGELFF,TGTGCCAGCTCACCCCCAACAGGGAACACCGGGGAGCTGTTTTTT
TRBJ2-7,TRBD2,medium-sized,TRBV4-1,CASSQEGAGKNEQYF,TGCGCCAGCAGCCAAGAAGGAGCGGGAAAGAACGAGCAGTACTTC
TRBJ1-1,.,.,TRBV19,CATRRGTEAFF,TGTGCCACGCGAAGGGGCACTGAAGCTTTCTTT
TRBJ2-5,TRBD2,.,TRBV4-1,CASSIIAGPQETQYF,TGCGCCAGCAGCATCATAGCGGGGCCCCAAGAGACCCAGTACTTC
TRBJ2-3,TRBD2,.,TRBV4-2,CASSPRGAGGPTDTQYF,TGTGCCAGCAGCCCCCGGGGGGCGGGAGGGCCAACAGATACGCAGTATTTT
TRBJ2-5,.,.,TRBV6-6,CASSPLSRDPETQYF,TGTGCCAGCAGTCCCCTTTCTAGGGACCCAGAGACCCAGTACTTC
TRBJ2-1,TRBD2,once,TRBV7-9,CASSPRPASGGDWLEQFF,TGTGCCAGCAGCCCCCGTCCGGCTAGCGGGGGGGACTGGCTTGAGCAGTTCTTC
TRBJ2-1,TRBD2,.,TRBV7-9,CASSPSGLAVYNEQFF,TGTGCCAGCAGCCCCTCGGGACTAGCGGTCTACAATGAGCAGTTCTTC
TRBJ1-1,.,.,TRBV30,CAWRAIPPFGNTEAFF,TGTGCCTGGAGGGCGATTCCCCCTTTCGGGAACACTGAAGCTTTCTTT
TRBJ2-7,.,.,TRBV27,CASSFFRDYEQYF,TGTGCCAGCAGTTTTTTCAGGGACTACGAGCAGTACTTC
TRBJ1-5,.,.,TRBV4-2,CASSPAPQGPQHF,TGTGCCAGCAGCCCCGCCCCCCAAGGGCCCCAGCATTTT
TRBJ1-5,.,.,TRBV28,CASSSSKPQHF,TGTGCCAGCAGCTCAAGTAAGCCCCAGCATTTT